This is a list of T cell receptor beta chains from one sample in a study of blood T cell repertoires in COVID-19. The protocol was immunoSEQ multiplex PCR, while the TCRdb copy is restricted to in-frame clones and leaves out a portion. The data hold about 110,000 clones, with 75% to 90% observed a single time. The specimen sequenced was peripheral blood. All receptors derive from a woman between 45 and 60 years old with acute or convalescent COVID-19. Both conserved end residues are part of each CDR3. D genes are given only for firm matches. The size of a clone is reported for some rows only, either as once, few or many, or as a class for expanded clones.

cdr3_length j_call d_call clone_size v_call cdr3_nt cdr3_aa
13 TRBJ1-5 NA NA TRBV12-3/TRBV12-4 TGTGCCAGCAGTTTCCCAGGTAATCAGCCCCAGCATTTT CASSFPGNQPQHF
16 TRBJ2-1 TRBD2 few TRBV7-6 TGTGCCAGCAGCCGAGCTAGCGGGGGGGCCTACAATGAGCAGTTCTTC CASSRASGGAYNEQFF
14 TRBJ2-2 TRBD1 NA TRBV18 TGTGCCAGCTCACCTAGGGGGCACACCGGGGAGCTGTTTTTT CASSPRGHTGELFF
12 TRBJ2-7 NA NA TRBV5-4 TGTGCCAGCAGCTTGTCCGGGGGCGAGCAGTACTTC CASSLSGGEQYF
10 TRBJ1-5 NA NA TRBV20-1 TGCAGTGCATCGAGCCAGCCCCAGCATTTT CSASSQPQHF
15 TRBJ2-5 TRBD1 NA TRBV3-1/TRBV3-2 TGTGCCAGCAGCTACGGGGACAGGGAGCAAGAGACCCAGTACTTC CASSYGDREQETQYF
15 TRBJ2-7 TRBD2 NA TRBV7-2 TGTGCCAGCAGCTCCGGGGGGGCCCTAAACTACGAGCAGTACTTC CASSSGGALNYEQYF
17 TRBJ2-1 NA NA TRBV18 TGTGCCAGCTCACCACGACGACGACAGAGCTCCTACAATGAGCAGTTCTTC CASSPRRRQSSYNEQFF
15 TRBJ1-3 NA NA TRBV18 TGTGCCAGCTCACCCATCCGCGAGGGTAAAGACACCATATATTTT CASSPIREGKDTIYF
13 TRBJ1-2 NA few TRBV5-8 TGTGCCAGCAGCTTACTGGACAGCTATGGCTACACCTTC CASSLLDSYGYTF
19 TRBJ2-6 NA NA TRBV4-1 TGCGCCAGCAGCCAAGAGCCAGGGGTGTTTCTCTCTGGGGCCAACGTCCTGACTTTC CASSQEPGVFLSGANVLTF
14 TRBJ2-7 TRBD1 NA TRBV28 TGTGCCAGCACCCTAAGGACAGGGGTATACGAGCAGTACTTC CASTLRTGVYEQYF
15 TRBJ1-1 NA NA TRBV5-5 TGTGCCAGCAGCTTCAGCGGGGGCCCCGGAACTGAAGCTTTCTTT CASSFSGGPGTEAFF
16 TRBJ2-3 TRBD1 NA TRBV6-1 TGTGCCAGCAGTGACCCCCGGGACAGCTACACAGATACGCAGTATTTT CASSDPRDSYTDTQYF
15 TRBJ2-1 TRBD1 once TRBV19 TGTGCCAGTAGTATGTCGGACAGGGGGACTAATGAGCAGTTCTTC CASSMSDRGTNEQFF
16 TRBJ2-1 TRBD2 few TRBV24-1 TGTGCCACCAGTGATTCCGGGACTAGCGGCTACAATGAGCAGTTCTTC CATSDSGTSGYNEQFF
14 TRBJ1-6 NA few TRBV19 TGTGCCAGTAGTATACAGGATACCTTTTCACCCCTCCACTTT CASSIQDTFSPLHF
15 TRBJ1-4 TRBD1 NA TRBV30 TGTGCCTGGCAATTATCGGGACAGGAGGCTGAAAAACTGTTTTTT CAWQLSGQEAEKLFF
14 TRBJ1-1 NA NA TRBV3-1/TRBV3-2 TGTGCCAGCACAGACCGAAGGGGGGGCACTGAAGCTTTCTTT CASTDRRGGTEAFF
13 TRBJ1-2 NA NA TRBV11-2 TGTGCCAGCAGCTTAGATCGGCAGGAAAGCTACACCTTC CASSLDRQESYTF
15 TRBJ1-4 NA once TRBV25-1 TGTGCCAGCAGTGAAGCTTACCCCCTTAGTGAAAAACTGTTTTTT CASSEAYPLSEKLFF
12 TRBJ1-3 NA NA TRBV12-3/TRBV12-4 TGTGCCAGCAGTTCGGGAAGAAACACCATATATTTT CASSSGRNTIYF
16 TRBJ1-3 NA NA TRBV5-1 TGCGCCAGCAGCTTCATGGGGGCCCACTCTGGAAACACCATATATTTT CASSFMGAHSGNTIYF
13 TRBJ1-2 NA NA TRBV7-2 TGTGCCAGCAGCTTAGGAGGGGGTTTTGGCTACACCTTC CASSLGGGFGYTF
16 TRBJ1-1 NA medium-sized TRBV4-2 TGTGCCAGCAGCCAAGATTTCGCACAGTCGAACACTGAAGCTTTCTTT CASSQDFAQSNTEAFF
15 TRBJ1-3 NA NA TRBV6-5 TGTGCCAGCAGTTACGGGGGCAACTCTGGAAACACCATATATTTT CASSYGGNSGNTIYF
15 TRBJ2-3 NA NA TRBV18 TGTGCCAGCTCACGAAACACGGGGGTAACAGATACGCAGTATTTT CASSRNTGVTDTQYF
13 TRBJ1-2 NA NA TRBV28 TGTGCCAGCAGCCTGGACAGCAACTATGGCTACACCTTC CASSLDSNYGYTF
15 TRBJ2-6 NA few TRBV6-5 TGTGCCAGCAGTTACGTTATCTCTGGGGCCAACGTCCTGACTTTC CASSYVISGANVLTF
13 TRBJ2-7 TRBD1 many TRBV6-5 TGTGCCAGCAGACACCGGGACAGCTACGAGCAGTACTTC CASRHRDSYEQYF
15 TRBJ1-1 TRBD1 NA TRBV18 TGTGCCAGCTCAGCAGGACAGGCGTTGAACACTGAAGCTTTCTTT CASSAGQALNTEAFF
18 TRBJ2-6 TRBD1 once TRBV7-6 TGTGCCAGCAGCTTAGTGGGACAGGGGACCTCTGGGGCCAACGTCCTGACTTTC CASSLVGQGTSGANVLTF
17 TRBJ1-6 TRBD1 NA TRBV5-1 TGCGCCAGCAGCTTGGGGGACAGGGCCTCCTATAATTCACCCCTCCACTTT CASSLGDRASYNSPLHF
14 TRBJ2-2 TRBD1 NA TRBV10-3 TGTGCCAGTTGGGACAGGGGGAACACCGGGGAGCTGTTTTTT CASWDRGNTGELFF
12 TRBJ1-2 NA once TRBV28 TGTGCCAGCAGTTTATCGGAGAGGTCTTTCGCCTTC CASSLSERSFAF